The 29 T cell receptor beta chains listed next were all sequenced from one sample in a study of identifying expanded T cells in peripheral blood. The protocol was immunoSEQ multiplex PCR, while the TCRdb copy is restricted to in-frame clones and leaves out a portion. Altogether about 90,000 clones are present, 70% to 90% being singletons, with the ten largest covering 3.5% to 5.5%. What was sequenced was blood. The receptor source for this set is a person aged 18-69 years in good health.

The CDR3 loop is CASNRGGTGELFF. In DNA, the CDR3 is TGTGCCAGCAACAGGGGAGGTACCGGGGAGCTGTTTTTT. J is TRBJ2-2 and V is TRBV6-6, with a possible D match to TRBD1 (7 bases). Germline CDR1 MNHNY, CDR2 SVGAGI (reference sequence). The CDR3 runs 13 residues. V gave up 7 bases and J gave up 5 bases, with 11 bases separating them.

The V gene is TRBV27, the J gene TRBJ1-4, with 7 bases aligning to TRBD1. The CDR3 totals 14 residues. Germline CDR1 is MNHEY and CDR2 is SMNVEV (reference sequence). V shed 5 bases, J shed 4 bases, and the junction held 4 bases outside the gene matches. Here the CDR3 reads CASSVGQLNEKLFF. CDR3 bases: TGTGCCAGCAGTGTGGGACAGCTTAATGAAAAACTGTTTTTT.

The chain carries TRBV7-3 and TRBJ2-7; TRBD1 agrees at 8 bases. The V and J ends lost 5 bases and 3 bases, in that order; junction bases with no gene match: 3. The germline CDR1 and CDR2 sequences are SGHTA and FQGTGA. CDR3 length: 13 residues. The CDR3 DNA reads TGTGCCAGCAGCCTAGGGACAGGCTACGAGCAGTACTTC. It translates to CASSLGTGYEQYF.

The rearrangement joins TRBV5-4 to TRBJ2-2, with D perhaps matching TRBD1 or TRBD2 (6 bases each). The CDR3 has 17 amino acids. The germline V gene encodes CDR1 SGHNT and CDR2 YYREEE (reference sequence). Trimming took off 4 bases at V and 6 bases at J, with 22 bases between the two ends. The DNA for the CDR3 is TGTGCCAGCAGCCCTCCTTGGGGGGACAAGGCGGCCGGGGAGCTGTTTTTT. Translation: CASSPPWGDKAAGELFF.

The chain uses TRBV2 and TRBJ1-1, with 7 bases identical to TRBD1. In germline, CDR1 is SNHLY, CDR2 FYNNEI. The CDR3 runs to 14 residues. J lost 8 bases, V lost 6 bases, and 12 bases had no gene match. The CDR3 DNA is TGTGCCAGCAGGGCAGGACAGGTTCTTAGGGAAGCTTTCTTT. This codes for CASRAGQVLREAFF.

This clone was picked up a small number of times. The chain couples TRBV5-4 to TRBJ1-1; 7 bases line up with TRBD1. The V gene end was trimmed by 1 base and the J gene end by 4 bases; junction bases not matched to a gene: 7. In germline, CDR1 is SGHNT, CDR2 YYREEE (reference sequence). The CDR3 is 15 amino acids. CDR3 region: CASSLPGGKGTEAFF. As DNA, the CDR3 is TGTGCCAGCAGCTTGCCAGGGGGGAAAGGCACTGAAGCTTTCTTT.

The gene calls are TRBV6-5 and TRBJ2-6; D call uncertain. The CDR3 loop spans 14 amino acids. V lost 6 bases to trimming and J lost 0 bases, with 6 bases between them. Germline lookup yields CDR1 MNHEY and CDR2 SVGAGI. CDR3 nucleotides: TGTGCCAGCAGGCGCCGCTCTGGGGCCAACGTCCTGACTTTC. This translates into CASRRRSGANVLTF.

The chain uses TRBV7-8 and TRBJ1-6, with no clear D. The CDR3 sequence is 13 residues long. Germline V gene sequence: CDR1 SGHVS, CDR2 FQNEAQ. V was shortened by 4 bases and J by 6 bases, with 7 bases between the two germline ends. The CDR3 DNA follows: TGTGCCAGCAGCTCAACGGTTAATTCACCCCTCCACTTT. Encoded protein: CASSSTVNSPLHF.

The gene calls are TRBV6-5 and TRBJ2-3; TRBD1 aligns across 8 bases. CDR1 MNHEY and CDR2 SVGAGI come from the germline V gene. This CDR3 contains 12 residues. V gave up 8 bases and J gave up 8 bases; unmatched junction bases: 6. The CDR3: CASGVGQGTQYF. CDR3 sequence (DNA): TGTGCCAGCGGGGTAGGACAGGGTACGCAGTATTTT.

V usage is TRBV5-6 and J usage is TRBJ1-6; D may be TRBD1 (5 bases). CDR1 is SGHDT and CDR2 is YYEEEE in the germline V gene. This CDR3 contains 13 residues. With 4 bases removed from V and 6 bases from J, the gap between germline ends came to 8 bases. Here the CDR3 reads CASSGGSNSPLHF. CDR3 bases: TGTGCCAGCAGCGGGGGTAGTAATTCACCCCTCCACTTT.

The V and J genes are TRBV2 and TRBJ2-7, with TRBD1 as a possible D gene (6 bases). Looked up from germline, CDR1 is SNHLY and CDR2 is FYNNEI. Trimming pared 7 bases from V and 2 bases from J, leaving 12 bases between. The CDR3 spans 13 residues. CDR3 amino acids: CASTGQTTYEQYF. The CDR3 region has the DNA TGTGCCAGCACGGGACAAACAACCTACGAGCAGTACTTC.

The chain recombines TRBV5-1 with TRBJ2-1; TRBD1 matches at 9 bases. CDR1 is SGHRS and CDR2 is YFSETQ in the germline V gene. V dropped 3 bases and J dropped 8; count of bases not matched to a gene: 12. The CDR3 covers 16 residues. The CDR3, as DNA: TGCGCCAGCAGCTCCCCGGGACAGGGCCCCTTAGATGAGCAGTTCTTC. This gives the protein CASSSPGQGPLDEQFF.

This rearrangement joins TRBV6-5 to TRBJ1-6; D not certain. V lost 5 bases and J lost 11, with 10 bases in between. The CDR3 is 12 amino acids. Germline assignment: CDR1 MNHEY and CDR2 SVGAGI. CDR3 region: CASSLLGPPLHF. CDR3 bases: TGTGCCAGCAGTCTCCTAGGGCCACCCCTCCACTTT.

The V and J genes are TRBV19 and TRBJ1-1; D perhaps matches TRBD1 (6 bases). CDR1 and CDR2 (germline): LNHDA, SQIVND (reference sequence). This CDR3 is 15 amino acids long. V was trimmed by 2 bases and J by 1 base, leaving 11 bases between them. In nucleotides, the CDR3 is TGTGCCAGTAGTATACTTTGGGGGGCGAACACTGAAGCTTTCTTT. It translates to CASSILWGANTEAFF.

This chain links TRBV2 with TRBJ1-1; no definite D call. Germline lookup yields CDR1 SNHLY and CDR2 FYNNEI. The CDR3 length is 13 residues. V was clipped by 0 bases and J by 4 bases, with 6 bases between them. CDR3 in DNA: TGTGCCAGCAGTGAAGCGCTGGGCACTGAAGCTTTCTTT. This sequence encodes CASSEALGTEAFF.

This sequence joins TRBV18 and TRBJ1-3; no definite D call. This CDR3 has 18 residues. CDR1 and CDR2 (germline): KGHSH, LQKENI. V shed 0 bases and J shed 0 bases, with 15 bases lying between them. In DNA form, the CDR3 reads TGTGCCAGCTCACCACCTGGAGGCAGTTCCATCTCTGGAAACACCATATATTTT. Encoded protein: CASSPPGGSSISGNTIYF.

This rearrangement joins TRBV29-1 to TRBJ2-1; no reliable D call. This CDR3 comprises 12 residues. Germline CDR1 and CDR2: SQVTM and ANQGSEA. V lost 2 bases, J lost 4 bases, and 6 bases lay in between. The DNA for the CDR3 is TGCAGCGTTGAATCGCGGTACAATGAGCAGTTCTTC. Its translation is CSVESRYNEQFF.

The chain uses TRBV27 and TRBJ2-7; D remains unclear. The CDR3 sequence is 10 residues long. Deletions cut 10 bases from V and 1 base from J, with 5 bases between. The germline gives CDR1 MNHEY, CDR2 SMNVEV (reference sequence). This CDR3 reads CAIGSYEQYF. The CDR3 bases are TGTGCCATCGGGTCCTACGAGCAGTACTTC.

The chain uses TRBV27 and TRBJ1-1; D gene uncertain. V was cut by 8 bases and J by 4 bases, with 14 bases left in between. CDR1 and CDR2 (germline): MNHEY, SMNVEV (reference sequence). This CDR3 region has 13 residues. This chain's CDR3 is CASAQRVGTEAFF. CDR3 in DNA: TGTGCCAGCGCACAGAGGGTGGGCACTGAAGCTTTCTTT.

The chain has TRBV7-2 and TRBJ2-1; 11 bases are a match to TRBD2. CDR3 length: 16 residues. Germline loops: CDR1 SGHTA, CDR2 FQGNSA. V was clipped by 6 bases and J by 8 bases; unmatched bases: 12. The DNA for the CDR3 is TGTGCCAGCAGTCCCCGGACTAGCGGGTTTACCTATGAGCAGTTCTTC. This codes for CASSPRTSGFTYEQFF.

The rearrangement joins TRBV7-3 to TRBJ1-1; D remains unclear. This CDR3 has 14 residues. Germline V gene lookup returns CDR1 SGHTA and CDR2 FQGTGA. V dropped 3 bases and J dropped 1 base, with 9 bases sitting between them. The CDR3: CASSLAAKNTEAFF. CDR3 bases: TGTGCCAGCAGCTTGGCGGCAAAGAACACTGAAGCTTTCTTT.

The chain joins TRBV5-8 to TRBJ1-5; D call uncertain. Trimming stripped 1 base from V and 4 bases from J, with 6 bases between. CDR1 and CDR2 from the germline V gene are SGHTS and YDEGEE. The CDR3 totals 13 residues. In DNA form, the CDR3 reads TGTGCCAGCAGCTTGCATCGAAATCAGCCCCAGCATTTT. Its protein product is CASSLHRNQPQHF.

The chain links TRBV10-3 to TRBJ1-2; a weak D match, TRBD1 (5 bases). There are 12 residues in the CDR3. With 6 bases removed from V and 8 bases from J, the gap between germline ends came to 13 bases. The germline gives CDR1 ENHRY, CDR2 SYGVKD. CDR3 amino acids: CAIRKGLEGYTF. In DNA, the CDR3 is TGTGCCATCAGAAAGGGGCTGGAGGGCTACACCTTC.

The CDR3 loop reads CASSVEGAGSVTQYF. The CDR3 nucleotides are TGTGCCAGCAGCGTAGAGGGGGCGGGTTCGGTAACCCAGTACTTC. The chain couples TRBV9 to TRBJ2-5; 7 bases line up with TRBD1. CDR1 is SGDLS and CDR2 is YYNGEE in the germline V gene. V was clipped by 0 bases and J by 8 bases; unmatched bases: 10. This CDR3 has 15 amino acids. Full variable domain (remainder filled in from reference TRBV9 and TRBJ2-5): DSGVTQTPKHLITATGQRVTLRCSPRSGDLSVYWYQQSLDQGLQFLIQYYNGEERAKGNILERFSAQQFPDLHSELNLSSLELGDSALYFCASSVEGAGSVTQYFGPGTRLLVL.

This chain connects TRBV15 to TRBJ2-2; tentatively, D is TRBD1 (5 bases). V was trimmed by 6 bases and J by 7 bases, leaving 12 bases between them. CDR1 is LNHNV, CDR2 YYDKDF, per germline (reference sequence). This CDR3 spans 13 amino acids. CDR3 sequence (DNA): TGTGCCACCAGTCCTCAGGGCTACGGGGAGCTGTTTTTT. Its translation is CATSPQGYGELFF.

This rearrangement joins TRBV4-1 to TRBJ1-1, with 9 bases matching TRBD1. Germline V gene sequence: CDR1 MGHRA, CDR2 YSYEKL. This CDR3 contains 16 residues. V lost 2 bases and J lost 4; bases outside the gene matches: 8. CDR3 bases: TGCGCCAGCAGCCAAATTACAGGGGGCATCGGCACTGAAGCTTTCTTT. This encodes CASSQITGGIGTEAFF.

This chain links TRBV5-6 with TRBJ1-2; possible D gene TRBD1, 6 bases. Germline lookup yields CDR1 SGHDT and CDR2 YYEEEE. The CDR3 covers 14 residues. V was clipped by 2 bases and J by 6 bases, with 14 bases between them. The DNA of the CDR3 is TGTGCCAGCAGCTTCGGAAGGGGGAGGAATGGCTACACCTTC. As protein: CASSFGRGRNGYTF.

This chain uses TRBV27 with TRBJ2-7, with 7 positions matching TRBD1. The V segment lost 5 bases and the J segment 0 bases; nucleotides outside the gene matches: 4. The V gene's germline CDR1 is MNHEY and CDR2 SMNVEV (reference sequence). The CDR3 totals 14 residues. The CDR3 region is CASSIGDSSYEQYF. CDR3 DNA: TGTGCCAGCAGTATAGGGGACAGCTCCTACGAGCAGTACTTC.

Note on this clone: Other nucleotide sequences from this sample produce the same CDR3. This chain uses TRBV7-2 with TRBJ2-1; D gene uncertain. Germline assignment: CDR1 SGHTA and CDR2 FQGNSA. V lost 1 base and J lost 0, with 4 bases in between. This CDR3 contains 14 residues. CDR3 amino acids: CASSLGSSYNEQFF. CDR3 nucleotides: TGTGCCAGCAGCTTAGGGAGCTCCTACAATGAGCAGTTCTTC.